Listed below are T cell receptor beta chains from one sample, sequenced in a study of early T cells in non-severe SARS-CoV-2 infection. TCRdb reanalysed the 5' RACE reads using MiXCR and keeps one entry per CDR3 protein. In the table there are fewer than 65,000 distinct CDR3 sequences, about a tenth of which are singletons. Material for sequencing was whole blood. The receptors derive from an adult who was a healthcare worker with PCR-confirmed SARS-CoV-2 infection or an uninfected control (not recorded which). CDR3s include the opening cysteine and the closing phenylalanine or tryptophan. D genes are given only for firm matches. Clone size is not always given. Where it is, it says once, few, many or a class for expanded clones.

clone_size: medium-sized
v_call: TRBV7-2
j_call: TRBJ2-3
d_call: .
cdr3_aa: CASSLEEGGVTDTQYF
cdr3_nt: TGTGCCAGCAGCCTTGAGGAGGGGGGCGTCACAGATACGCAGTATTTT

clone_size: many
v_call: TRBV12-3/TRBV12-4
j_call: TRBJ1-5
d_call: .
cdr3_aa: CASSYAGQPQHF
cdr3_nt: TGTGCCAGCAGTTACGCAGGGCAGCCCCAGCATTTT

clone_size: .
v_call: TRBV6-1
j_call: TRBJ1-4
d_call: .
cdr3_aa: CASTSPEAEKLFF
cdr3_nt: TGTGCCAGCACCAGTCCCGAGGCTGAAAAACTGTTTTTT

clone_size: many
v_call: TRBV9
j_call: TRBJ2-2
d_call: .
cdr3_aa: CASSVGLANTGELFF
cdr3_nt: TGTGCCAGCAGCGTCGGACTGGCGAACACCGGGGAGCTGTTTTTT

clone_size: many
v_call: TRBV7-3
j_call: TRBJ2-2
d_call: .
cdr3_aa: CASSLMQGNTGELFF
cdr3_nt: TGTGCCAGCAGCTTAATGCAGGGGAACACCGGGGAGCTGTTTTTT

clone_size: few
v_call: TRBV3-1
j_call: TRBJ2-6
d_call: .
cdr3_aa: CASSPWDRSGANVLTF
cdr3_nt: TGTGCCAGCAGCCCCTGGGACCGCTCTGGGGCCAACGTCCTGACTTTC

clone_size: few
v_call: TRBV20-1
j_call: TRBJ2-7
d_call: .
cdr3_aa: CSARVRGLMDYEQYF
cdr3_nt: TGCAGTGCTAGAGTTAGGGGTCTCATGGACTACGAGCAGTACTTC

clone_size: many
v_call: TRBV19
j_call: TRBJ1-5
d_call: .
cdr3_aa: CASRQEGRSSNQPQHF
cdr3_nt: TGTGCCAGCAGACAGGAGGGAAGAAGCAGTAATCAGCCCCAGCATTTT

clone_size: few
v_call: TRBV5-1
j_call: TRBJ2-1
d_call: .
cdr3_aa: CASSLMGGEQFF
cdr3_nt: TGCGCCAGCAGCCTAATGGGGGGTGAGCAGTTCTTC

clone_size: many
v_call: TRBV12-3/TRBV12-4
j_call: TRBJ2-7
d_call: .
cdr3_aa: CASSSQAYEQYF
cdr3_nt: TGTGCCAGCAGCAGCCAGGCCTACGAGCAGTACTTC

clone_size: .
v_call: TRBV20-1
j_call: TRBJ2-1
d_call: .
cdr3_aa: CSARGGVGEQFF
cdr3_nt: TGCAGTGCTAGGGGGGGCGTCGGTGAGCAGTTCTTC

clone_size: .
v_call: TRBV15
j_call: TRBJ2-3
d_call: .
cdr3_aa: CATSRDRSYGEDTQYF
cdr3_nt: TGTGCCACCAGCAGAGATCGTTCCTACGGGGAGGATACGCAGTATTTT

clone_size: many
v_call: TRBV4-1
j_call: TRBJ1-5
d_call: .
cdr3_aa: CASSQEGAEQPQHF
cdr3_nt: TGCGCCAGCAGCCAAGAGGGGGCCGAACAGCCCCAGCATTTT

clone_size: many
v_call: TRBV7-2
j_call: TRBJ2-3
d_call: TRBD2
cdr3_aa: CASSYSGLETDTQYF
cdr3_nt: TGTGCCAGCAGCTACTCAGGACTAGAGACAGATACGCAGTATTTT

clone_size: .
v_call: TRBV2
j_call: TRBJ2-7
d_call: TRBD1
cdr3_aa: CASRTGGSSYEQYF
cdr3_nt: TGTGCCAGCAGAACAGGGGGGAGCTCCTACGAGCAGTACTTC

clone_size: few
v_call: TRBV5-1
j_call: TRBJ2-1
d_call: .
cdr3_aa: CASSLDRDDEQFF
cdr3_nt: TGCGCCAGCAGCTTGGACAGGGACGATGAGCAGTTCTTC